These T cell receptor beta chains were read from a single sample in a study of cytomegalovirus exposure and HLA in healthy donors. TCRdb's table, derived via immunoSEQ multiplex PCR, lists solely in-frame clones and lacks some. The sample records 100,000 to 150,000 clones, approximately 78% being singletons. Specimen: PBMCs. The receptors stem from a human donor in good health. Each CDR3 is given with its conserved first and last residue. Each record gives: D gene, clone size, J gene, V gene, CDR3 DNA, CDR3 protein. A D gene is named only where the DNA matches it firmly. Rows give clone size only sometimes, using once, few, many, or a class for an expanded clone.

D gene: -
clone size: -
J gene: TRBJ1-2
V gene: TRBV7-9
CDR3 DNA: TGTGCCAGCAGCTTGGAGGGGAACTATGGCTACACCTTC
CDR3 protein: CASSLEGNYGYTF

D gene: -
clone size: few
J gene: TRBJ2-7
V gene: TRBV30
CDR3 DNA: TGTGCGGGCATGGGGCCATACGAGCAGTACTTC
CDR3 protein: CAGMGPYEQYF

D gene: -
clone size: -
J gene: TRBJ1-4
V gene: TRBV5-1
CDR3 DNA: TGCGCCAGCAGCTTAAGAGGGGGTGCAACTAATGAAAAACTATTTTTT
CDR3 protein: CASSLRGGATNEKLFF

D gene: -
clone size: -
J gene: TRBJ2-7
V gene: TRBV7-9
CDR3 DNA: TGTTCCAGCAGCTTAGGCGACAGCACATGGTCCGAGCAGTACTTC
CDR3 protein: CSSSLGDSTWSEQYF

D gene: TRBD1
clone size: few
J gene: TRBJ2-2
V gene: TRBV18
CDR3 DNA: TGTGCCAGCAGAACGAGCCGGACAGGGAACACCGGGGAGCTGTTTTTT
CDR3 protein: CASRTSRTGNTGELFF

D gene: -
clone size: -
J gene: TRBJ2-2
V gene: TRBV15
CDR3 DNA: TGTGCCACCAGCCGGGGACATGCGAACACCGGGGAGCTGTTTTTT
CDR3 protein: CATSRGHANTGELFF

D gene: TRBD1
clone size: -
J gene: TRBJ1-2
V gene: TRBV4-2
CDR3 DNA: TGTGCCAGCAGGTCACAGGGGGCGCAGTATGGCTACACCTTC
CDR3 protein: CASRSQGAQYGYTF

D gene: TRBD2
clone size: -
J gene: TRBJ2-5
V gene: TRBV9
CDR3 DNA: TGTGCCAGCAGCCGATCCCCCGGGACTAGCGCCTGGCGAGAGACCCAGTACTTC
CDR3 protein: CASSRSPGTSAWRETQYF

D gene: -
clone size: -
J gene: TRBJ2-2
V gene: TRBV5-1
CDR3 DNA: TGCGCCAGCAGCAGCGGACGAGGAACTACCGGGGAGCTGTTTTTT
CDR3 protein: CASSSGRGTTGELFF

D gene: -
clone size: -
J gene: TRBJ1-2
V gene: TRBV30
CDR3 DNA: TGTGCCTGGAGTGTTCGGGATGGCTACACCTTC
CDR3 protein: CAWSVRDGYTF

D gene: -
clone size: few
J gene: TRBJ2-7
V gene: TRBV6-5
CDR3 DNA: TGTGCCAGCAGGAGCCCCTCGCGGTCTCCTGGCGAGCAGTACTTC
CDR3 protein: CASRSPSRSPGEQYF

D gene: TRBD1
clone size: -
J gene: TRBJ1-4
V gene: TRBV5-1
CDR3 DNA: TGCGCCAGTAGCCGAGCCGGGACAGGGGTTGAAAAACTGTTTTTT
CDR3 protein: CASSRAGTGVEKLFF

D gene: TRBD2
clone size: -
J gene: TRBJ2-3
V gene: TRBV2
CDR3 DNA: TGTGCCAGCAGGGGACTAGCGGCTAGCACAGATACGCAGTATTTT
CDR3 protein: CASRGLAASTDTQYF

D gene: TRBD2
clone size: -
J gene: TRBJ2-4
V gene: TRBV7-9
CDR3 DNA: TGTGCCAGCAGCCGGGGGGAGGGAAACATTCAGTACTTC
CDR3 protein: CASSRGEGNIQYF

D gene: -
clone size: once
J gene: TRBJ2-7
V gene: TRBV21-1
CDR3 DNA: TGTGCCAGCATCCCCCCACCGAACAGGGTTGGCGAGCAGTACTTC
CDR3 protein: CASIPPPNRVGEQYF

D gene: TRBD2
clone size: -
J gene: TRBJ2-2
V gene: TRBV4-3
CDR3 DNA: TGCGCCAGCAGCCAGGCGGGGGGCGACACCGGGGAGCTGTTTTTT
CDR3 protein: CASSQAGGDTGELFF

D gene: TRBD2
clone size: -
J gene: TRBJ2-3
V gene: TRBV5-4
CDR3 DNA: TGTGCCAGCAGCAGAGTAGCGGGAGGGTTCACAGATACGCAGTATTTT
CDR3 protein: CASSRVAGGFTDTQYF

D gene: TRBD1
clone size: -
J gene: TRBJ2-7
V gene: TRBV6-5
CDR3 DNA: TGTGCCAGCAGTTTCAGTGACAGGGGATCCTACGAGCAGTACTTC
CDR3 protein: CASSFSDRGSYEQYF

D gene: TRBD1
clone size: -
J gene: TRBJ2-5
V gene: TRBV7-2
CDR3 DNA: TGTGCCAGCAGCTTAGGAAAAACCCCGGGACAGGGGGAGTCAGAGGCCCAGTACTTC
CDR3 protein: CASSLGKTPGQGESEAQYF

D gene: TRBD2
clone size: -
J gene: TRBJ2-3
V gene: TRBV7-8
CDR3 DNA: TGTGCCAGCAGCTTAAACCTAGCGGGGGATACAGATACGCAGTATTTT
CDR3 protein: CASSLNLAGDTDTQYF

D gene: -
clone size: -
J gene: TRBJ2-7
V gene: TRBV4-1
CDR3 DNA: TGCGCCAGCAGCCAAGATCAACAGGGCGCATATACCTACGAGCAGTACTTC
CDR3 protein: CASSQDQQGAYTYEQYF

D gene: -
clone size: -
J gene: TRBJ1-1
V gene: TRBV5-6
CDR3 DNA: TGTGCCAGCAGCCCCCATAGAGGTCGACAGTTGAACACTGAAGCTTTCTTT
CDR3 protein: CASSPHRGRQLNTEAFF

D gene: TRBD1
clone size: -
J gene: TRBJ1-2
V gene: TRBV2
CDR3 DNA: TGTGCCACCAACAGGGGGAACTATGGCTACACCTTC
CDR3 protein: CATNRGNYGYTF

D gene: TRBD2
clone size: -
J gene: TRBJ2-1
V gene: TRBV5-4
CDR3 DNA: TGTGCCAGCAGCTTGGAACTAGCGGGAAGGAACAATGAGCAGTTCTTC
CDR3 protein: CASSLELAGRNNEQFF

D gene: TRBD1
clone size: -
J gene: TRBJ2-5
V gene: TRBV5-4
CDR3 DNA: TGTGCCAGCAGCTTACCGGGACAGGGACGGTACTTC
CDR3 protein: CASSLPGQGRYF

D gene: TRBD2
clone size: -
J gene: TRBJ2-1
V gene: TRBV5-1
CDR3 DNA: TGCGCCAGCAGCTTTAACTCCGGGACTAGCGGGGGCAATGAGCAGTTCTTC
CDR3 protein: CASSFNSGTSGGNEQFF

D gene: TRBD2
clone size: -
J gene: TRBJ2-1
V gene: TRBV27
CDR3 DNA: TGTGCCAGCAGTCCCGGGACTAGCGGGAGGTATAATGAGCAGTTCTTC
CDR3 protein: CASSPGTSGRYNEQFF

D gene: -
clone size: -
J gene: TRBJ1-6
V gene: TRBV19
CDR3 DNA: TGTGCCAGTAGAGACGACCGACAGCCGTATAATTCACCCCTCCACTTT
CDR3 protein: CASRDDRQPYNSPLHF

D gene: -
clone size: -
J gene: TRBJ2-5
V gene: TRBV27
CDR3 DNA: TGTGCCAGCAGTTTACGTCCGAGGGACAACTCAATCGGGACCCAGTACTTC
CDR3 protein: CASSLRPRDNSIGTQYF

D gene: TRBD2
clone size: once
J gene: TRBJ2-3
V gene: TRBV7-8
CDR3 DNA: TGTGCCAGCAGCGCGACTAGCGGGAGGGCCACAGATACGCAGTATTTT
CDR3 protein: CASSATSGRATDTQYF

D gene: TRBD2
clone size: -
J gene: TRBJ2-3
V gene: TRBV5-1
CDR3 DNA: TGCGCCAGCAGCTCTGGACTAGCCGACACAGATACGCAGTATTTT
CDR3 protein: CASSSGLADTDTQYF

D gene: -
clone size: -
J gene: TRBJ1-2
V gene: TRBV5-8
CDR3 DNA: TGTGCCAGCAGCTCCCTAACTGCAGGGAATGGCTACACCTTC
CDR3 protein: CASSSLTAGNGYTF

D gene: TRBD1
clone size: -
J gene: TRBJ2-3
V gene: TRBV29-1
CDR3 DNA: TGCAGCGGACAGGGAGTAACAGATACGCAGTATTTT
CDR3 protein: CSGQGVTDTQYF

D gene: TRBD2
clone size: once
J gene: TRBJ2-2
V gene: TRBV2
CDR3 DNA: TGTGCCAGCAGCCCGAGGGCTAGCGGGAGTCGTAGCGGGGAGCTGTTTTTT
CDR3 protein: CASSPRASGSRSGELFF

D gene: -
clone size: -
J gene: TRBJ1-5
V gene: TRBV29-1
CDR3 DNA: TGCAGCGTTCGGGGAGCCAGCAATCAGCCCCAGCATTTT
CDR3 protein: CSVRGASNQPQHF

D gene: TRBD1
clone size: -
J gene: TRBJ2-1
V gene: TRBV9
CDR3 DNA: TGTGCCAGCAGCCCCCACCCAGGGGGCGGCTACAATGAGCAGTTCTTC
CDR3 protein: CASSPHPGGGYNEQFF

D gene: -
clone size: once
J gene: TRBJ2-2
V gene: TRBV4-1
CDR3 DNA: TGCGCCAGCAGCCCACAGGATTACACCGGGGAGCTGTTTTTT
CDR3 protein: CASSPQDYTGELFF

D gene: TRBD1
clone size: -
J gene: TRBJ2-7
V gene: TRBV7-2
CDR3 DNA: TGTGCCAGCAGCTTATGGGACAGGCCTTCCGAGCAGTACTTC
CDR3 protein: CASSLWDRPSEQYF

D gene: TRBD2
clone size: -
J gene: TRBJ2-2
V gene: TRBV10-3
CDR3 DNA: TGTGCCATCAGTGAGTCCATTGATAGCGGGAGTTCCGGGGAGCTGTTTTTT
CDR3 protein: CAISESIDSGSSGELFF

D gene: -
clone size: -
J gene: TRBJ2-3
V gene: TRBV5-8
CDR3 DNA: TGTGCCAGCAGCTTGGTTTCCAACACAGATACGCAGTATTTT
CDR3 protein: CASSLVSNTDTQYF

D gene: -
clone size: -
J gene: TRBJ2-7
V gene: TRBV7-8
CDR3 DNA: TGTGCCAGCAGCTCTTACAGGGATAGGAGCTCCTACGAGCAGTACTTC
CDR3 protein: CASSSYRDRSSYEQYF

D gene: TRBD1
clone size: -
J gene: TRBJ2-1
V gene: TRBV6-1
CDR3 DNA: TGTGCCAGCAGGGGACAGGGGGCCTACAATGAGCAGTTCTTC
CDR3 protein: CASRGQGAYNEQFF

D gene: -
clone size: -
J gene: TRBJ2-7
V gene: TRBV27
CDR3 DNA: TGTGCCAGCAGCCTATTGAGGGGGTACGAGCAGTACTTC
CDR3 protein: CASSLLRGYEQYF

D gene: -
clone size: -
J gene: TRBJ1-5
V gene: TRBV19
CDR3 DNA: TGTGCCAGTAGTATAGACGCCCGGAGGGGTCAGCCCCAGCATTTT
CDR3 protein: CASSIDARRGQPQHF

D gene: TRBD1
clone size: -
J gene: TRBJ1-6
V gene: TRBV9
CDR3 DNA: TGTGCCAGCAGCCGGACAGGGGATGGGGGAAGAAATTCACCCCTCCACTTT
CDR3 protein: CASSRTGDGGRNSPLHF